A selection of T cell receptor beta chains follows, all from one sample in a study of neurological immune-mediated disorders. TCRdb analysed the 5' RACE reads with MiXCR anew, one entry per CDR3 protein. The table includes roughly 10,000 distinct CDR3 sequences, about 23% detected once. Sample: CD8+ T cells from blood. The receptors originated from a woman in her forties with multiple sclerosis. Both conserved end residues are part of each CDR3.

V	J	CDR3
TRBV5-1	TRBJ2-2	CASSETGELFF
TRBV3-1	TRBJ2-7	CASSRTGTGDYEQYF
TRBV10-3	TRBJ1-1	CAISPNRDLNTEAFF
TRBV6-5	TRBJ1-5	CASRVAFMSNQPQHF
TRBV9	TRBJ2-6	CASSVRPGTGANVLTF
TRBV2	TRBJ2-7	CASSEPSSYEQYF
TRBV4-2	TRBJ1-5	CASSQEGRKPQHF
TRBV7-6	TRBJ2-7	CASSQGGRDSVEQYF
TRBV28	TRBJ2-5	CASSLPQRETQYF
TRBV9	TRBJ1-4	CASSSPVGEKLFF
TRBV9	TRBJ1-2	CASRAGVGNYGYTF
TRBV4-1	TRBJ2-7	CASSPETGLGYEQYF
TRBV9	TRBJ2-1	CASSVGASSNEQFF
TRBV10-3	TRBJ2-7	CAISGLEGVAYEQYF
TRBV27	TRBJ2-5	CASSLIAGGRRETQYF
TRBV9	TRBJ2-3	CASSVEGALSTDTQYF
TRBV4-1	TRBJ1-1	CASSRDGSTEAFF
TRBV24-1	TRBJ2-1	CATSDSGTSGGAPEQFF
TRBV7-9	TRBJ2-3	CASSYRTEVTDTQYF
TRBV10-3	TRBJ2-1	CAISGDRYNEQFF
TRBV5-1	TRBJ2-7	CASSLPAWEQYF
TRBV19	TRBJ2-7	CASSIGQGFYEQYF
TRBV5-1	TRBJ1-5	CASSRTVDQPQHF
TRBV7-9	TRBJ2-3	CASSFPEEGPSDTQYF
TRBV7-8	TRBJ2-3	CASSPSPGSDTQYF
TRBV20-1	TRBJ2-7	CSATYGQSFYEQYF